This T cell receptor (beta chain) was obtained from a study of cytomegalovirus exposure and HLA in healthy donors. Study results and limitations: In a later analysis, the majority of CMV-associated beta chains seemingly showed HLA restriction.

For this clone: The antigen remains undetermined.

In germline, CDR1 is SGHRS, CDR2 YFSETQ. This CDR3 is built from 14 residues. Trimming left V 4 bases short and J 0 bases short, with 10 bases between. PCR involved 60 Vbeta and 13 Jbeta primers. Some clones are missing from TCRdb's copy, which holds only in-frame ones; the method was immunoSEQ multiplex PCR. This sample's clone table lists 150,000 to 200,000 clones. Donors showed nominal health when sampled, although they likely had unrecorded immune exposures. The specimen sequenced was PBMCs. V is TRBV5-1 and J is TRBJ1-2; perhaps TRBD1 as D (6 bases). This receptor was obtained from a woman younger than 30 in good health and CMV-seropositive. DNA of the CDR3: TGCGCCAGCAGCCCGGGACACACTAACTATGGCTACACCTTC. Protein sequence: CASSPGHTNYGYTF.